There are many counts of the clone carrying this TCR beta chain. The data were obtained in a study of CD8 T cells in ankylosing spondylitis. Deletions cut 4 bases from V and 5 bases from J, with 6 bases between. The length of the CDR3 is 13 residues. TCRdb recomputed calls from the 5' RACE reads with MiXCR, one row per CDR3 protein. The sample contains about 240,000 distinct CDR3 sequences, around 7.8% of which appear only once. The clonotype originates from a male donor with ankylosing spondylitis or in good health (not recorded which). The sequenced sample consisted of blood, either unsorted or a sorted T cell fraction (not recorded which). The rearrangement joins TRBV12-3 or TRBV12-4 to TRBJ1-6; D is undetermined. The CDR3 DNA is TGTGCCAGCAGTTCCAGAAATAATTCACCCCTCCACTTT. It is translated as CASSSRNNSPLHF.